This section outlines one T cell receptor beta chain sequence together with its context. Its target is not known. CDR1 is SGHDT and CDR2 is YYEEEE in the germline V gene. J gave up 3 bases and V 2 bases, and 3 bases lay outside the gene matches. The CDR3 is 15 residues long. These data originate in a study of T-cell memory formation after mild COVID-19. The overall study: Largely donor-specific sequence clusters came from two donors.

General observations from the study: In second-wave clones peaking day 37, SARS-CoV-2 specificity remained unconfirmed. Most CD4+ clones that shrank were in CM and EM, while CD8+ ones turned up in EMRA.

From the 5' RACE reads, TCRdb called clonotypes with MiXCR, one entry per CDR3 protein. The sample contains roughly 480,000 distinct CDR3 sequences, 25% of which appear only once. The receptor was derived from an adult woman who had mild COVID-19 (a few samples of this study predate the infection). Cell type and time point are not known. The chain couples TRBV5-6 to TRBJ1-1; 11 positions agree with TRBD1. The sequenced sample was PBMCs or a T cell subset sorted from them (not recorded which). This CDR3 reads CASSFGDRGYTEAFF. The CDR3, as DNA: TGTGCCAGCAGCTTCGGGGACAGGGGGTACACTGAAGCTTTCTTT.